The 28 T cell receptor beta chains given below trace back to one sample, sequenced in a study of blood T cell repertoires in COVID-19 (dated by TCRdb to the early 2020s). Libraries came from the immunoSEQ multiplex PCR assay. As stored in TCRdb, this immuneACCESS dataset retains in-frame rearrangements with V and J assigned. A fraction of the clones does not appear; measured against another copy, unresolved V genes explain less than half of the discrepancy, and the remainder lacks a known reason. The sample contains about 160,000 clones, roughly 93% of them found a single time. The ten largest clones take up 4.6% of the sample. The sample was peripheral blood. These receptors originate from a woman between 50 and 59 years old with acute or convalescent COVID-19.

The chain recombines TRBV20-1 with TRBJ2-5, with a tentative D call TRBD1 (5 bases). Trimming cost V 3 bases and J 3 bases, with 8 bases left between them. Germline CDR1 is DFQATT and CDR2 is SNEGSKA (reference sequence). The CDR3 runs to 12 residues. CDR3 loop: CSASPTEETQYF. CDR3 coding DNA: TGCAGTGCTAGTCCGACAGAAGAGACCCAGTACTTC.

The V and J genes are TRBV7-2 and TRBJ1-5; TRBD1 matches at 10 bases. Germline lookup yields CDR1 SGHTA and CDR2 FQGNSA. The CDR3 totals 14 residues. With 5 bases clipped from V and 4 bases from J, the junction kept 2 bases outside the gene matches. This CDR3 reads CASSGTGANQPQHF. The CDR3 region has the DNA TGTGCCAGCAGCGGGACAGGGGCTAATCAGCCCCAGCATTTT.

The V gene is TRBV24-1, the J gene TRBJ2-7, with D hard to call. In germline, CDR1 is KGHDR, CDR2 SFDVKD. CDR3 length: 11 amino acids. V was clipped by 1 base and J by 8 bases, with 5 bases between them. The CDR3 here is CATSDFEKQYF. CDR3 bases: TGTGCCACCAGTGATTTCGAGAAGCAGTACTTC.

Regarding this clone: The same CDR3 also results from other DNA sequences found in this sample. This chain uses TRBV20-1 with TRBJ2-7; possibly TRBD2 for D (6 bases). Trimming cost V 3 bases and J 5 bases, with 8 bases left between them. Germline CDR1 and CDR2: DFQATT and SNEGSKA (reference sequence). This CDR3 contains 11 residues. The CDR3: CSARAGHEQYF. The CDR3 DNA sequence: TGCAGTGCTAGGGCGGGACACGAGCAGTACTTC.

V usage is TRBV28 and J usage is TRBJ1-6; D is unclear. The CDR3 sequence is 13 residues long. Trimming removed 5 bases from V and 6 bases from J, with 8 bases in between. Germline CDR1 MDHEN, CDR2 SYDVKM. This chain's CDR3 is CASSAGFNSPLHF. The CDR3, as DNA: TGTGCCAGCAGTGCGGGTTTTAATTCACCCCTCCACTTT.

J is TRBJ1-5 and V is TRBV9; 8 bases are a match to TRBD1. Germline assignment: CDR1 SGDLS and CDR2 YYNGEE. V lost 3 bases and J lost 0; bases outside the gene matches: 5. The CDR3 is 16 residues long. CDR3 protein: CASSAGTGNSNQPQHF. The CDR3 DNA follows: TGTGCCAGCAGCGCCGGGACAGGAAATAGCAATCAGCCCCAGCATTTT.

The rearrangement links TRBV7-2 to TRBJ1-5; perhaps TRBD1 as D (6 bases). The V end lost 1 base, the J end lost 0 bases, and 7 bases lay between the germline ends. This CDR3 is 15 amino acids long. CDR1 and CDR2 from the germline V gene are SGHTA and FQGNSA. The CDR3 DNA is TGTGCCAGCAGCTTAGGGACAGTTAGCAATCAGCCCCAGCATTTT. This codes for CASSLGTVSNQPQHF.

The chain links TRBV9 to TRBJ2-3; D might be TRBD2 (5 bases). This CDR3 contains 14 residues. V lost 0 bases and J lost 4, with 9 bases in between. The germline gives CDR1 SGDLS, CDR2 YYNGEE. The CDR3 here is CASSVVGVADTQYF. In DNA form, the CDR3 reads TGTGCCAGCAGCGTAGTGGGAGTAGCAGATACGCAGTATTTT.

The sample holds a few counts of this clone. V and J are TRBV15 and TRBJ1-5; tentatively, D is TRBD1 (5 bases). Germline lookup yields CDR1 LNHNV and CDR2 YYDKDF (reference sequence). The CDR3 spans 16 residues. The V gene lost 8 bases and the J gene lost 3 bases, with 20 bases spanning the gap. For the CDR3, the DNA is TGTGCCACCTCTTCGGGCAGGGCGATAATCAATCAGCCCCAGCATTTT. Translating gives CATSSGRAIINQPQHF.

The chain couples TRBV9 to TRBJ1-6, with D uncertain. CDR3 length equals 13 residues. CDR1 and CDR2 (germline): SGDLS, YYNGEE. Trimming removed 0 bases at V and 11 bases at J, with 9 bases between. CDR3 loop: CASSVAPGAPLHF. The CDR3 DNA reads as TGTGCCAGCAGCGTAGCGCCCGGGGCACCCCTCCACTTT.

The chain couples TRBV19 to TRBJ2-7; 16 positions match TRBD2. CDR1 LNHDA and CDR2 SQIVND come from the germline V gene (reference sequence). Losses at the gene ends were 6 bases for V and 5 bases for J; bases not matched to a gene: 7. The CDR3 consists of 16 residues. The CDR3 DNA is TGTGCCAGTAGACCGGGACTAGCGGGAGGGCCTAACGAGCAGTACTTC. Translated: CASRPGLAGGPNEQYF.

V and J are TRBV28 and TRBJ1-4; the D is unclear. Between the trimmed V and J ends, which lost 5 bases and 6 bases, there was a span of 10 bases. There are 13 residues in the CDR3. Germline values: CDR1 MDHEN, CDR2 SYDVKM. The CDR3 nucleotides read TGTGCCAGCAGTCTGAGGTTCGATGAAAAACTGTTTTTT. It is translated as CASSLRFDEKLFF.

This clone was picked up one time. V gene TRBV4-1 combines with J gene TRBJ2-2, with 9 bases lining up with TRBD2. The J segment lost 9 bases and the V segment lost 0 bases, leaving 8 bases of the junction unmatched. Germline loops: CDR1 MGHRA, CDR2 YSYEKL. The CDR3 has 16 amino acids. This CDR3 is CASSQDLWTSVRELFF. CDR3 coding DNA: TGCGCCAGCAGCCAAGATCTATGGACTAGCGTCAGGGAGCTGTTTTTT.

The chain links TRBV6-5 to TRBJ1-5; tentative D call: TRBD1 (6 bases). Germline V CDR1 and CDR2: MNHEY, SVGAGI. Deletions cut 6 bases from V and 6 bases from J, with 18 bases between. This CDR3 spans 15 amino acids. The chain's CDR3 is CASRPTGLSGQPQHF. As DNA, the CDR3 is TGTGCCAGCAGGCCTACAGGGCTGAGCGGTCAGCCCCAGCATTTT.

The gene calls are TRBV19 and TRBJ1-2; D remains unclear. The CDR3 is 11 amino acids. CDR1 is LNHDA and CDR2 is SQIVND in the germline V gene (reference sequence). With 5 bases removed from V and 5 bases from J, the gap between germline ends came to 6 bases. This CDR3 is CASSAAYGYTF. The CDR3 DNA reads as TGTGCCAGTAGTGCTGCGTATGGCTACACCTTC.

The chain combines TRBV5-5 with TRBJ2-1; TRBD2 agrees at 9 bases. The CDR3 is made up of 15 amino acids. Trimming at V came to 4 bases and at J to 7 bases, leaving 9 bases not matched to a gene. Per germline, CDR1 SGHKS and CDR2 YYEKEE (reference sequence). CDR3 sequence reads: CASSGTAGGANEQFF. CDR3 DNA sequence: TGTGCCAGCAGCGGGACAGCGGGGGGAGCTAATGAGCAGTTCTTC.

This chain links TRBV3-1 (or the pseudogene TRBV3-2) with TRBJ2-1; 10 nucleotides agree with TRBD2. V lost 4 bases and J lost 5; bases outside the gene matches: 8. This CDR3 spans 16 amino acids. Germline V gene sequence: CDR1 LGHDT, CDR2 YNNKEL (reference sequence). The CDR3 bases are TGTGCCAGCAGCCGTTCCGGGACTAGCGCTAACAATGAGCAGTTCTTC. Protein product: CASSRSGTSANNEQFF.

V is TRBV4-1 and J is TRBJ2-7; D perhaps matches TRBD2 (6 bases). Between the trimmed V and J ends, which lost 6 bases and 1 base, there was a span of 13 bases. Germline V CDR1 and CDR2: MGHRA, YSYEKL. This CDR3 spans 14 amino acids. CDR3 region: CASRPWLASYEQYF. DNA of the CDR3: TGCGCCAGCAGACCTTGGCTAGCGTCCTACGAGCAGTACTTC.

The gene calls are TRBV28 and TRBJ1-2; the D is unclear. The germline CDR1 and CDR2 sequences are MDHEN and SYDVKM. The CDR3 totals 11 residues. The V end was cut by 6 bases, the J end by 1 base, with 3 bases between. DNA for the CDR3: TGTGCCAGCAGCGTTAACTATGGCTACACCTTC. This codes for CASSVNYGYTF.

The chain recombines TRBV7-2 with TRBJ1-6; the match to TRBD1 covers 7 bases. Germline V CDR1 and CDR2: SGHTA, FQGNSA. V was pared by 5 bases and J by 7 bases, with 11 bases of the junction left unmatched. The CDR3 runs to 16 residues. CDR3 coding DNA: TGTGCCAGCAGCCGTCTGGGACAGCCACTGAATTCACCCCTCCACTTT. It yields the protein CASSRLGQPLNSPLHF.

V and J are TRBV7-9 and TRBJ2-1; weak D call: TRBD2 (6 bases). Germline loops: CDR1 SEHNR, CDR2 FQNEAQ (reference sequence). Trimming shortened V by 1 base and J by 5 bases, and 21 bases separated the two germline ends. This CDR3 is built from 18 residues. CDR3: CASSLGGGGTSPHNEQFF. The CDR3 bases are TGTGCCAGCAGCTTAGGTGGGGGTGGTACTAGCCCCCACAATGAGCAGTTCTTC. Full variable domain (outside the CDR3, taken from reference TRBV7-9 and TRBJ2-1): DTGVSQNPRHKITKRGQNVTFRCDPISEHNRLYWYRQTLGQGPEFLTYFQNEAQLEKSRLLSDRFSAERPKGSFSTLEIQRTEQGDSAMYLCASSLGGGGTSPHNEQFFGPGTRLTVL.

J is TRBJ2-7 and V is TRBV28, with 8 bases aligning to TRBD2. The trim removed 7 bases at V and 3 bases at J, leaving 5 bases unmatched. The CDR3 extends over 13 amino acids. CDR1 is MDHEN and CDR2 is SYDVKM in the germline V gene. In DNA, the CDR3 is TGTGCCAGCAATAGCGGGGTCCTCTACGAGCAGTACTTC. Translated: CASNSGVLYEQYF.

DNA of the CDR3: TGTGCCAGCGGCTCCGGGACAGGGACTTTACTTAAGAAAGCTTTCTTT. Amino acid sequence: CASGSGTGTLLKKAFF. This chain connects TRBV28 to TRBJ1-1; 9 bases are a match to TRBD1. The CDR3 has 16 amino acids. Germline assignment: CDR1 MDHEN and CDR2 SYDVKM. The ends lost 8 bases at V and 9 bases at J; junction bases unmatched: 19. The full variable domain, in which reference TRBV28 and TRBJ1-1 provide the parts outside the CDR3, is DVKVTQSSRYLVKRTGEKVFLECVQDMDHENMFWYRQDPGLGLRLIYFSYDVKMKEKGDIPEGYSVSREKKERFSLILESASTNQTSMYLCASGSGTGTLLKKAFFGQGTRLTVV.

The rearrangement links TRBV28 to TRBJ1-5, with D tentatively TRBD1 (6 bases). The V gene's germline CDR1 is MDHEN and CDR2 SYDVKM. This CDR3 contains 14 residues. V was clipped by 6 bases and J by 6 bases, with 15 bases between them. CDR3 nucleotide sequence: TGTGCCAGCAGGAAAACAGGGTTTATTCAGCCCCAGCATTTT. This encodes CASRKTGFIQPQHF.

The chain links TRBV5-1 to TRBJ1-4; weak D call: TRBD1 (6 bases). The CDR3 has 16 amino acids. CDR1 and CDR2 from the germline V gene are SGHRS and YFSETQ. Trimming left V 6 bases short and J 0 bases short, with 15 bases between. The CDR3 DNA reads as TGCGCCAGCACCTGGACAGATTCCGCAACTAATGAAAAACTGTTTTTT. Protein product: CASTWTDSATNEKLFF. Supplemented by reference TRBV5-1 and TRBJ1-4, the full variable domain reads KAGVTQTPRYLIKTRGQQVTLSCSPISGHRSVSWYQQTPGQGLQFLFEYFSETQRNKGNFPGRFSGRQFSNSRSEMNVSTLELGDSALYLCASTWTDSATNEKLFFGSGTQLSVL.

The chain links TRBV5-1 to TRBJ1-1, with TRBD1 matching 8 bases. Germline assignment: CDR1 SGHRS and CDR2 YFSETQ. This CDR3 spans 15 amino acids. V lost 5 bases to trimming and J lost 6 bases; unmatched junction nucleotides: 12. The CDR3 bases are TGCGCCAGCAGGGCCAGGACAGGGACGAATGCTGAAGCTTTCTTT. The encoded protein is CASRARTGTNAEAFF. The full variable domain, rest sourced from reference TRBV5-1 and TRBJ1-1, is KAGVTQTPRYLIKTRGQQVTLSCSPISGHRSVSWYQQTPGQGLQFLFEYFSETQRNKGNFPGRFSGRQFSNSRSEMNVSTLELGDSALYLCASRARTGTNAEAFFGQGTRLTVV.

The CDR3 nucleotides read TGTGCCAGCAGCCCCACGGAGCCCCCCGGCGAGCAGTACTTC. It specifies CASSPTEPPGEQYF. V and J are TRBV7-6 and TRBJ2-7, with unresolved D. Germline lookup yields CDR1 SGHVS and CDR2 FNYEAQ. The CDR3 has 14 residues. Trimming took off 5 bases at V and 6 bases at J, with 17 bases between the two ends.

The V call is TRBV5-6, the J call TRBJ2-2; TRBD1 matches 8 bases. The CDR3 covers 16 residues. Germline CDR1 is SGHDT and CDR2 is YYEEEE. Unmatched junction bases numbered 2, after V lost 0 bases and J lost 1 base. In DNA, the CDR3 is TGTGCCAGCAGCTTGGCGGGGACAGGGAACACCGGGGAGCTGTTTTTT. Protein: CASSLAGTGNTGELFF.